One and the same sample provided the 13 T cell receptor beta chains below, sequenced in a study of tumor-infiltrating lymphocytes in oesophageal squamous cell carcinoma. MiXCR, run by TCRdb on the PCR reads, gives a single entry per CDR3 protein. The sample includes 9,500 to 12,000 distinct CDR3 sequences, around 58% of them seen just once. Sequencing was done on a sample of esophageal tumor tissue. The origin of the receptors is a male donor with esophageal squamous cell carcinoma.

By sample fraction, this clonotype is large. The chain is built from TRBV7-9 and TRBJ1-4, with D uncertain. Germline V gene lookup returns CDR1 SEHNR and CDR2 FQNEAQ (reference sequence). This CDR3 has 11 amino acids. Trimming shortened V by 3 bases and J by 7 bases, and 3 bases separated the two germline ends. The CDR3 loop reads CASSFTEKLFF. Written as DNA, the CDR3 is TGTGCCAGCAGCTTCACTGAAAAACTGTTTTTT. The full variable domain, rest sourced from reference TRBV7-9 and TRBJ1-4, is DTGVSQNPRHKITKRGQNVTFRCDPISEHNRLYWYRQTLGQGPEFLTYFQNEAQLEKSRLLSDRFSAERPKGSFSTLEIQRTEQGDSAMYLCASSFTEKLFFGSGTQLSVL.

The V call is TRBV12-3 or TRBV12-4, the J call TRBJ2-4; 10 nucleotides match TRBD2. CDR3 length: 14 residues. V lost 4 bases, J lost 13 bases, and 10 bases stayed unmatched. The CDR3 DNA sequence: TGTGCCAGCAGTTCTCTAGCGGGAGCGTCGGCCCAGTACTTC. It translates to CASSSLAGASAQYF.

This sequence joins TRBV12-3 or TRBV12-4 and TRBJ2-3, with 7 positions matching TRBD1. TRBJ1-1 explains the end of the DNA better; the J call may be wrong. CDR3 size: 16 residues. The CDR3 spells CASSFFSRQGNTEAFF. The CDR3 nucleotides are TGTGCCAGCAGTTTTTTCTCGAGACAGGGGAACACTGAAGCTTTCTTT.

CDR3 nucleotide sequence: TGTGCCAGCAGTTTAACTAGCGGGACCTTGTACTTC. Its translation is CASSLTSGTLYF. The chain has TRBV28 and TRBJ2-4; 10 nucleotides match TRBD2. The CDR3 contains 12 residues. Trimming at V came to 2 bases and at J to 15 bases, leaving 4 bases not matched to a gene. In germline, CDR1 is MDHEN, CDR2 SYDVKM.

The chain combines TRBV7-6 with TRBJ2-5; unclear D gene. Judging by the DNA end, TRBJ2-7 fits better; the J call may be wrong. The CDR3 covers 13 residues. From germline, CDR1 is SGHVS and CDR2 FNYEAQ. The CDR3 DNA reads as TGTGCCAGCAGCCCCCAAGACGGCTACGAGCAGTACTTC. Its protein is CASSPQDGYEQYF.

The V and J genes are TRBV7-4 and TRBJ2-5; TRBD2 aligns across 7 bases. V lost 5 bases, J lost 5 bases, and 8 bases stayed unmatched. There are 14 residues in the CDR3. Germline lookup yields CDR1 SGHVT and CDR2 SQSDAQ. CDR3 sequence reads: CASSPGTIGETQYF. The CDR3 DNA is TGTGCCAGCAGCCCCGGGACTATTGGGGAGACCCAGTACTTC. The full variable domain, its missing parts supplied by reference TRBV7-4 and TRBJ2-5, is GAGVSQSPRYKVAKRGRDVALRCDSISGHVTLYWYRQTLGQGSEVLTYSQSDAQRDKSGRPSGRFSAERPERSVSTLKIQRTEQGDSAVYLCASSPGTIGETQYFGPGTRLLVL.

Details on this clonotype: The missing conserved phenylalanine or tryptophan at the end of this CDR3 makes a read error likely. The DNA is omitted, as the CDR3 cannot be located on it reliably, and the CDR3 follows TCRdb's listing. V usage is TRBV11-3 and J usage is TRBJ2-6; the table gives TRBD2 as D, unverified against the DNA. Germline V gene data show CDR1 as SGHNT and CDR2 as YENEEA. The CDR3 spans 17 amino acids, including both terminal residues. This CDR3 reads CASSRLGSSYNEQFFGA.

This chain connects TRBV7-9 to TRBJ1-2; possible D gene TRBD1, 5 bases. Trimming took off 4 bases at V and 4 bases at J, with 10 bases between the two ends. Germline CDR1 and CDR2: SEHNR and FQNEAQ (reference sequence). The CDR3 runs 13 residues. The CDR3 DNA follows: TGTGCCAGCAGCTCCGACAGCACCTATGGCTACACCTTC. Its translation is CASSSDSTYGYTF.

This clonotype was seen a few times. The V and J genes are TRBV7-8 and TRBJ2-5; maybe TRBD2 (7 bases). Trimming stripped 5 bases from V and 7 bases from J, with 17 bases between. Germline lookup yields CDR1 SGHVS and CDR2 FQNEAQ. This CDR3 is built from 14 residues. CDR3 sequence (DNA): TGTGCCAGCAGCCTCAGGGAGGGAGGGGGGACCCAGTACTTC. Amino acid sequence: CASSLREGGGTQYF.

This clonotype was counted ten times or more. The rearrangement joins TRBV25-1 to TRBJ2-1, with TRBD1 as a possible D gene (7 bases). The CDR3 has 17 amino acids. Germline assignment: CDR1 MGHDK and CDR2 SYGVNS. V gave up 6 bases and J gave up 8 bases, with 26 bases separating them. CDR3 coding DNA: TGTGCCAGCAGAGGAAGGGGGGACAGATCTTGGGATTATGAGCAGTTCTTC. It yields the protein CASRGRGDRSWDYEQFF.

This clonotype is a singleton in its sample. The chain employs TRBV6-6 and TRBJ2-4; TRBD1 aligns across 7 bases. The CDR3 consists of 16 residues. Trimming cost V 5 bases and J 0 bases; bases outside gene matches: 7. Germline V lookup: CDR1 MNHNY, CDR2 SVGAGI (reference sequence). CDR3 sequence: CASSLRQGLAKNIQYF. DNA of the CDR3: TGTGCCAGCAGTCTCCGACAGGGCCTAGCCAAAAACATTCAGTACTTC.

A note on this clonotype: The CDR3 end shows no conserved phenylalanine or tryptophan, and so a read error is likely. The rearrangement links TRBV6-8 to TRBJ2-5; 10 positions match TRBD1. The J call may be mistaken, given a closer DNA end match to TRBJ2-1. This CDR3 comprises 15 residues. CDR1 and CDR2 from the germline V gene are MNHGY and SAAAGT. CDR3 loop: CASSYGGTGAREQFL. CDR3 bases: TGTGCCAGCAGTTACGGGGGGACAGGGGCCCGGGAGCAGTTCTTA.

V usage is TRBV6-1 and J usage is TRBJ2-6; D may match TRBD1 or TRBD2 (6 bases each). Germline assignment: CDR1 MNHNS and CDR2 SASEGT. V shed 4 bases and J shed 0 bases, with 16 bases lying between them. CDR3 length: 18 amino acids. The CDR3 sequence: CASSGGKGGSSGANVLTF. In DNA form, the CDR3 reads TGTGCCAGCAGTGGAGGAAAGGGGGGTAGCTCTGGGGCCAACGTCCTGACTTTC.